Listed below are T cell receptor beta chains from one sample, sequenced in a study of blood T cell repertoires in COVID-19. Libraries were prepared by immunoSEQ multiplex PCR; TCRdb keeps only in-frame clonotypes and omits some of them. The sample consists of over 150,000 clones, approximately 86% of them appearing once. The specimen sequenced was peripheral blood. The receptors derive from a man between 50 and 59 years old with active or convalescent COVID-19. Each CDR3 is given with its conserved first and last residue. The D gene is left open where the match is weak. Some rows mark clone size as missing; the rest say once, few, many or name a class of expanded clone.

d_gene: .
v_gene: TRBV11-3
j_gene: TRBJ1-1
abundance: .
CDR3nt: TGTGCCAGCAGTTCGGGGGTCGGCACTGAAGCTTTCTTT
CDR3aa: CASSSGVGTEAFF

d_gene: TRBD1
v_gene: TRBV19
j_gene: TRBJ2-5
abundance: .
CDR3nt: TGTGCCAGTAGTCCTGGGACAGGGGGTTTCCAAGAGACCCAGTACTTC
CDR3aa: CASSPGTGGFQETQYF

d_gene: .
v_gene: TRBV9
j_gene: TRBJ1-2
abundance: .
CDR3nt: TGTGCCAGCAGCGTAGGAGGGTGGGGCTACACCTTC
CDR3aa: CASSVGGWGYTF

d_gene: .
v_gene: TRBV29-1
j_gene: TRBJ2-2
abundance: few
CDR3nt: TGCAGCGTTGGGCAGGGATCCGGGGAGCTGTTTTTT
CDR3aa: CSVGQGSGELFF

d_gene: TRBD1
v_gene: TRBV11-3
j_gene: TRBJ2-1
abundance: once
CDR3nt: TGTGCCAGCAGCTCCGGACAGGGGGCGGTCAATAATGAGCAGTTCTTC
CDR3aa: CASSSGQGAVNNEQFF

d_gene: TRBD1
v_gene: TRBV6-5
j_gene: TRBJ2-2
abundance: once
CDR3nt: TGTGCCAGCAGTCTCCACAGGGGTGACACCGGGGAGCTGTTTTTT
CDR3aa: CASSLHRGDTGELFF

d_gene: .
v_gene: TRBV5-1
j_gene: TRBJ1-1
abundance: .
CDR3nt: TGCGCCAGCAGCTTGGAACCTGGAGCGCGGGGAGCTTTCTTT
CDR3aa: CASSLEPGARGAFF

d_gene: TRBD1
v_gene: TRBV4-2
j_gene: TRBJ1-1
abundance: once
CDR3nt: TGTGCCAGCAGCCGGGCAGGGGGCACTGAAGCTTTCTTT
CDR3aa: CASSRAGGTEAFF

d_gene: .
v_gene: TRBV7-6
j_gene: TRBJ2-7
abundance: .
CDR3nt: TGTGCCAGCAGCTTCAGGGGAACCCACGAGCAGTACTTC
CDR3aa: CASSFRGTHEQYF

d_gene: .
v_gene: TRBV20-1
j_gene: TRBJ2-5
abundance: .
CDR3nt: TGCAGTGCTAGTCTGGAGTTAGAGACCCAGTACTTC
CDR3aa: CSASLELETQYF

d_gene: .
v_gene: TRBV7-2
j_gene: TRBJ1-1
abundance: once
CDR3nt: TGTGCCAGCAGCTCCACACCTAACACTGAAGCTTTCTTT
CDR3aa: CASSSTPNTEAFF

d_gene: TRBD2
v_gene: TRBV5-5
j_gene: TRBJ2-7
abundance: .
CDR3nt: TGTGCCAGCAGCTTACAAGCGGGAGCAGGGGAAGAGCAGTACTTC
CDR3aa: CASSLQAGAGEEQYF

d_gene: .
v_gene: TRBV29-1
j_gene: TRBJ1-1
abundance: .
CDR3nt: TGCAGCGTTGAAGGGCAGGGTTTTACTGAAGCTTTCTTT
CDR3aa: CSVEGQGFTEAFF

d_gene: TRBD1
v_gene: TRBV20-1
j_gene: TRBJ1-2
abundance: .
CDR3nt: TGCAGTGCTAACGGGGACAGCCGCTACACCTTC
CDR3aa: CSANGDSRYTF

d_gene: .
v_gene: TRBV4-3
j_gene: TRBJ2-6
abundance: once
CDR3nt: TGCGCCAGCAGCCAAGAGTTAGGGGATGGGGCCAACGTCCTGACTTTC
CDR3aa: CASSQELGDGANVLTF

d_gene: TRBD2
v_gene: TRBV29-1
j_gene: TRBJ2-2
abundance: .
CDR3nt: TGCAGCGTCGAGGGGCGGGGGGCCAACACCGGGGAGCTGTTTTTT
CDR3aa: CSVEGRGANTGELFF

d_gene: TRBD1
v_gene: TRBV19
j_gene: TRBJ1-2
abundance: once
CDR3nt: TGTGCCAGTAGTACTGACGACAGGGCCTTGTTTTATGGCTACACCTTC
CDR3aa: CASSTDDRALFYGYTF

d_gene: .
v_gene: TRBV27
j_gene: TRBJ2-1
abundance: .
CDR3nt: TGTGCCAGCAGTTCCTCACAGGGCCGAGCCTACAATGAGCAGTTCTTC
CDR3aa: CASSSSQGRAYNEQFF

d_gene: .
v_gene: TRBV7-9
j_gene: TRBJ2-7
abundance: .
CDR3nt: TGTGCCAGCAGCATCCACATTTCCGACTACGAGCAGTACTTC
CDR3aa: CASSIHISDYEQYF

d_gene: TRBD2
v_gene: TRBV6-6
j_gene: TRBJ2-5
abundance: .
CDR3nt: TGTGCCAGCAGTACCCTAGCGGGTAATCAAGAGACCCAGTACTTC
CDR3aa: CASSTLAGNQETQYF

d_gene: TRBD1
v_gene: TRBV9
j_gene: TRBJ1-3
abundance: .
CDR3nt: TGTGCCAGCAGCTCCGGGACAGGGGCTCGCTTCGGAAACACCATATATTTT
CDR3aa: CASSSGTGARFGNTIYF

d_gene: .
v_gene: TRBV5-8
j_gene: TRBJ1-2
abundance: .
CDR3nt: TGTGCCAGCAGCTCCGGACTGCCGAACTATGGCTACACCTTC
CDR3aa: CASSSGLPNYGYTF

d_gene: .
v_gene: TRBV3-1/TRBV3-2
j_gene: TRBJ2-5
abundance: .
CDR3nt: TGTGCCAGCAGCCCCTACAGGGTCGGGAAGACCCAGTACTTC
CDR3aa: CASSPYRVGKTQYF